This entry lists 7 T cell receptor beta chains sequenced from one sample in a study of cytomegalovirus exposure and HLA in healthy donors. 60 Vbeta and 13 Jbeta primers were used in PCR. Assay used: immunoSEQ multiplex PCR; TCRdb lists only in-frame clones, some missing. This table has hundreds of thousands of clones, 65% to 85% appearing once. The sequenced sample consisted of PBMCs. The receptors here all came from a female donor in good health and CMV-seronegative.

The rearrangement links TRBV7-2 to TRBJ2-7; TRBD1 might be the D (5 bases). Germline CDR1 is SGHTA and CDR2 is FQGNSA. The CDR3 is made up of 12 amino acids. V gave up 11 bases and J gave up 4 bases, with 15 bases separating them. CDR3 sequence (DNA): TGTGCCTCAGCAGGGCAGGGTTACGAGCAGTACTTC. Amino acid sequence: CASAGQGYEQYF.

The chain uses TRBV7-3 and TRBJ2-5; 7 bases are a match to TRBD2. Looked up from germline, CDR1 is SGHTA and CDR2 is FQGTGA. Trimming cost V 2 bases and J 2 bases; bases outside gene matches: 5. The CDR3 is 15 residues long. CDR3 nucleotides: TGTGCCAGCAGCTTATTGGGGGGGAAACAAGAGACCCAGTACTTC. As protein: CASSLLGGKQETQYF.

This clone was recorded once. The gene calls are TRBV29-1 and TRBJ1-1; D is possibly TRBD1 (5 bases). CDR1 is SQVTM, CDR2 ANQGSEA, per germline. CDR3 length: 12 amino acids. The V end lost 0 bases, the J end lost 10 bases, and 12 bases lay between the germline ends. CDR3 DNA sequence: TGCAGCGTTGAAGAGGAACTGGGGGGAGCTTTCTTT. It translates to CSVEEELGGAFF.

This chain's CDR3 is CASSDDLRDLEETQYF. CDR3 coding DNA: TGTGCCAGCAGTGATGACCTCCGGGACTTGGAAGAGACCCAGTACTTC. The gene calls are TRBV2 and TRBJ2-5, with a tentative D call TRBD2 (6 bases). The CDR3 covers 16 residues. CDR1 and CDR2 (germline): SNHLY, FYNNEI. V was trimmed by 3 bases and J by 3 bases, leaving 17 bases between them. Combining the CDR3 with reference TRBV2 and TRBJ2-5 gives the whole variable domain EPEVTQTPSHQVTQMGQEVILRCVPISNHLYFYWYRQILGQKVEFLVSFYNNEISEKSEIFDDQFSVERPDGSNFTLKIRSTKLEDSAMYFCASSDDLRDLEETQYFGPGTRLLVL.

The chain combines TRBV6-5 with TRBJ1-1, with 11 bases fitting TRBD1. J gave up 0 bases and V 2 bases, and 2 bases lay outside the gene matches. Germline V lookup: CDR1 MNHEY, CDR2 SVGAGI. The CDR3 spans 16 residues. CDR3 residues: CASSYGTGGMNTEAFF. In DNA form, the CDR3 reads TGTGCCAGCAGTTACGGGACAGGGGGGATGAACACTGAAGCTTTCTTT.

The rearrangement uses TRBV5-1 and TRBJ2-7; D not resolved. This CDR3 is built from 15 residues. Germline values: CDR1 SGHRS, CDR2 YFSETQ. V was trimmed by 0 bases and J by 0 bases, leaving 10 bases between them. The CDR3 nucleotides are TGCGCCAGCAGCTTGGGGCTAGGAATCTCCTACGAGCAGTACTTC. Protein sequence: CASSLGLGISYEQYF.

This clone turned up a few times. Here the CDR3 reads CATSGPDRGSEKLFF. CDR3 nucleotides: TGTGCCACCAGCGGACCGGACAGGGGAAGCGAAAAACTGTTTTTT. This chain links TRBV15 with TRBJ1-4, with 9 bases aligning to TRBD1. Germline lookup yields CDR1 LNHNV and CDR2 YYDKDF (reference sequence). CDR3 length: 15 residues. The J segment lost 8 bases and the V segment lost 5 bases, leaving 9 bases of the junction unmatched.